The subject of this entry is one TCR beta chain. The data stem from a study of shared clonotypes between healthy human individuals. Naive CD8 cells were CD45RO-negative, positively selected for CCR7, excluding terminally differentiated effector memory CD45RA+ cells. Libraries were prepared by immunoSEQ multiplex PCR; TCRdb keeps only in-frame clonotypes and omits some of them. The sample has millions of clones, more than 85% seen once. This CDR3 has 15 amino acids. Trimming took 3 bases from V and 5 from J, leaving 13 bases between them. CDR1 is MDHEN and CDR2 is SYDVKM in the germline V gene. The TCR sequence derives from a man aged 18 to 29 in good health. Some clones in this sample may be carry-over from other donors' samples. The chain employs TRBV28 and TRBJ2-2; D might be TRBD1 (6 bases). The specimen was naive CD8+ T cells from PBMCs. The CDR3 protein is CASSLLQQGTGELFF. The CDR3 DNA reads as TGTGCCAGCAGTTTGCTACAACAGGGAACCGGGGAGCTGTTTTTT.